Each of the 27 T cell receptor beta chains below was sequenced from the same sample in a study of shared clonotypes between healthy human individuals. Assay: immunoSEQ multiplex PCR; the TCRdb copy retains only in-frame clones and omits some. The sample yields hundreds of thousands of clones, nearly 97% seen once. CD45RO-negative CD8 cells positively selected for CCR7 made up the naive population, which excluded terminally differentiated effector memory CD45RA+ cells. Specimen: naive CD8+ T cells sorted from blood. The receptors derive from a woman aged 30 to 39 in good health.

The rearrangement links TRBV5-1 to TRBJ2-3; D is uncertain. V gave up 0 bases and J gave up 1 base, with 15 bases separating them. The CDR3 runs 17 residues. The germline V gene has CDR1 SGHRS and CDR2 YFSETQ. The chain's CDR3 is CASSLGSVLPRTDTQYF. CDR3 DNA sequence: TGCGCCAGCAGCTTGGGGAGCGTCCTACCTCGCACAGATACGCAGTATTTT.

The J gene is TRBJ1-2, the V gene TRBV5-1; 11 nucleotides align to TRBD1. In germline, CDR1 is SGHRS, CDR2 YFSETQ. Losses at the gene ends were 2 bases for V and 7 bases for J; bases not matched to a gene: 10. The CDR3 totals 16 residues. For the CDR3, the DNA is TGCGCCAGCAGCTTAGCCGGGACAGGGGGTTTTGCTGGCTACACCTTC. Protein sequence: CASSLAGTGGFAGYTF.

The CDR3 coding sequence is TGTGCCAGCAGTTTAAGGGGGCCGGCCACTGAAGCTTTCTTT. Translated, it gives CASSLRGPATEAFF. This chain connects TRBV28 to TRBJ1-1; the match to TRBD1 covers 7 bases. The V segment lost 2 bases and the J segment 4 bases; nucleotides outside the gene matches: 4. The CDR3 runs to 14 residues. Germline CDR1 and CDR2: MDHEN and SYDVKM. Looking up the rest from reference TRBV28 and TRBJ1-1 gives the full variable domain: DVKVTQSSRYLVKRTGEKVFLECVQDMDHENMFWYRQDPGLGLRLIYFSYDVKMKEKGDIPEGYSVSREKKERFSLILESASTNQTSMYLCASSLRGPATEAFFGQGTRLTVV.

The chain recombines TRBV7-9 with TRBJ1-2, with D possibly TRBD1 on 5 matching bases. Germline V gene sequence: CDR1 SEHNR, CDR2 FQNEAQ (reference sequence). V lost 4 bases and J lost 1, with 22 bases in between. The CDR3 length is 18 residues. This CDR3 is CASSSDDILRQGNYGYTF. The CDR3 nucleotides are TGTGCCAGCAGCTCCGATGACATACTTCGTCAGGGTAACTATGGCTACACCTTC. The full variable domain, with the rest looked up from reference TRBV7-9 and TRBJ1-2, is DTGVSQNPRHKITKRGQNVTFRCDPISEHNRLYWYRQTLGQGPEFLTYFQNEAQLEKSRLLSDRFSAERPKGSFSTLEIQRTEQGDSAMYLCASSSDDILRQGNYGYTFGSGTRLTVV.

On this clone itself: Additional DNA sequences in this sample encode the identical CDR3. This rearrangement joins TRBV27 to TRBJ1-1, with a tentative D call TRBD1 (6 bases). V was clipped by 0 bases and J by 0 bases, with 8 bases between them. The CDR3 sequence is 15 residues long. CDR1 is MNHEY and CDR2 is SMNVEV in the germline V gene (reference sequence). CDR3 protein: CASSLSQGMNTEAFF. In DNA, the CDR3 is TGTGCCAGCAGTTTATCCCAGGGGATGAACACTGAAGCTTTCTTT.

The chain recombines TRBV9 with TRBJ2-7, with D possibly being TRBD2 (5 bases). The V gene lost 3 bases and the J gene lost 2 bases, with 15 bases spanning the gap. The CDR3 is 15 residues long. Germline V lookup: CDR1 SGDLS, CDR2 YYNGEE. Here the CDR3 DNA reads TGTGCCAGCAGCGCGGAGTGGGAGAGCCCCTACGAGCAGTACTTC. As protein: CASSAEWESPYEQYF.

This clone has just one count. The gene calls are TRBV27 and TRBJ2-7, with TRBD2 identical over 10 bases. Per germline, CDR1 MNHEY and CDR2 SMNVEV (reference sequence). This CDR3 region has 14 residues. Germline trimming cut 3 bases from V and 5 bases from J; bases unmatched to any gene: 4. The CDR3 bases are TGTGCCAGCAGTTTTAGCGGGAGGTCCCACGAGCAGTACTTC. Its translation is CASSFSGRSHEQYF.

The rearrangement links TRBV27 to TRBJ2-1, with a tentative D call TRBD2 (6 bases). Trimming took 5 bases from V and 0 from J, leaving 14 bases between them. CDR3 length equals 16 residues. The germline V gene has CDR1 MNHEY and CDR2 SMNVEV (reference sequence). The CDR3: CASSLSAGFSYNEQFF. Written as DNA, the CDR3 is TGTGCCAGCAGTCTCTCGGCGGGATTCTCCTACAATGAGCAGTTCTTC.

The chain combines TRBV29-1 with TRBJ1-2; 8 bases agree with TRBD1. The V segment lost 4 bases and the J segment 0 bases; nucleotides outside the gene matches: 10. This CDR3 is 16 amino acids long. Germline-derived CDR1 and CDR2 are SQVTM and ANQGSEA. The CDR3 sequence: CSVGPFRDRTNYGYTF. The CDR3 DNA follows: TGCAGCGTTGGACCCTTCCGGGACAGGACTAACTATGGCTACACCTTC. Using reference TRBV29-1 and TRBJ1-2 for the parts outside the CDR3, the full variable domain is SAVISQKPSRDICQRGTSLTIQCQVDSQVTMMFWYRQQPGQSLTLIATANQGSEATYESGFVIDKFPISRPNLTFSTLTVSNMSPEDSSIYLCSVGPFRDRTNYGYTFGSGTRLTVV.

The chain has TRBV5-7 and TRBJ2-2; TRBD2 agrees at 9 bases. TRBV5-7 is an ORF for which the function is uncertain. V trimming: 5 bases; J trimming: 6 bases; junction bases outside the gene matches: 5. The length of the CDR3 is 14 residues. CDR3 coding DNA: TGTGCCAGCAGTGGCGGGAGGGCCCCCGGGGAGCTGTTTTTT. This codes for CASSGGRAPGELFF.

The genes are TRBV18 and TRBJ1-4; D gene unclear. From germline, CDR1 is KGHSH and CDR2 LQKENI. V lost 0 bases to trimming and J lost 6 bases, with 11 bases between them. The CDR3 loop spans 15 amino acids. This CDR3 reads CASSPPAREYEKLFF. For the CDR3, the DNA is TGTGCCAGCTCACCACCGGCGCGAGAATATGAAAAACTGTTTTTT.

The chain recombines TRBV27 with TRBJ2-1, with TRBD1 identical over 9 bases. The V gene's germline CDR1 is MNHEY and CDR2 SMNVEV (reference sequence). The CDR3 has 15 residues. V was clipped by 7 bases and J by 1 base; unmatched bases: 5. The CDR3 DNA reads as TGTGCCAGCACGGCCGGGACAGGGTCCTACAATGAGCAGTTCTTC. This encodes CASTAGTGSYNEQFF.

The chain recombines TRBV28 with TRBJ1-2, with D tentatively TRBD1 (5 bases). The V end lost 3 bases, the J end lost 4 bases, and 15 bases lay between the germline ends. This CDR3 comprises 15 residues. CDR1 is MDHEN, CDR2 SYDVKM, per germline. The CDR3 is CASSFRPAGGYGYTF. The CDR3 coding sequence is TGTGCCAGCAGTTTTAGGCCGGCTGGGGGCTATGGCTACACCTTC.

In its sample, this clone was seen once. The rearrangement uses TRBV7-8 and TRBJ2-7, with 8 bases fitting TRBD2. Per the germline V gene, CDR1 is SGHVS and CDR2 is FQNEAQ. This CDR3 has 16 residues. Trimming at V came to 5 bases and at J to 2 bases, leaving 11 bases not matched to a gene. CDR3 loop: CASSLVREGNPYEQYF. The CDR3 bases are TGTGCCAGCAGCCTAGTTCGGGAGGGCAACCCCTACGAGCAGTACTTC.

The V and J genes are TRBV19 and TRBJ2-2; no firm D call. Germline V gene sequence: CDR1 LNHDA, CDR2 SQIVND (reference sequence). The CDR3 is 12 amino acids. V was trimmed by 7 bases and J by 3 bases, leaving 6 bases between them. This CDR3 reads CASTTYTGELFF. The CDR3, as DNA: TGTGCCAGTACCACATACACCGGGGAGCTGTTTTTT.

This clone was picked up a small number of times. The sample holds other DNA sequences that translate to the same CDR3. This chain's CDR3 is CAWSVGNEQFF. DNA for the CDR3: TGTGCCTGGAGTGTGGGGAATGAGCAGTTCTTC. The J gene is TRBJ2-1, the V gene TRBV30; no reliable D call. The CDR3 is made up of 11 amino acids. Germline CDR1 and CDR2: GTSNPN and SVGIG (reference sequence). V lost 0 bases and J 7 bases, leaving 4 bases between the germline ends.

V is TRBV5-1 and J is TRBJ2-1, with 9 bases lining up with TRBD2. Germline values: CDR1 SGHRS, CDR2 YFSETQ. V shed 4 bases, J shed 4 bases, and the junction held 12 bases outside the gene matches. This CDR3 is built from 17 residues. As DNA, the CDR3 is TGCGCCAGCAGCGGCAGCGGGAGGACTATGTCTTACAATGAGCAGTTCTTC. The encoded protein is CASSGSGRTMSYNEQFF.

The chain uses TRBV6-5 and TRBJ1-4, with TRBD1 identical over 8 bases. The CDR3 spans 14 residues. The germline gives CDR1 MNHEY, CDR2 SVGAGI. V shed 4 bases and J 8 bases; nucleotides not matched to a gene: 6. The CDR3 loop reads CASSFQGAGEKLFF. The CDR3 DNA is TGTGCCAGCAGTTTCCAGGGGGCAGGGGAAAAACTGTTTTTT.

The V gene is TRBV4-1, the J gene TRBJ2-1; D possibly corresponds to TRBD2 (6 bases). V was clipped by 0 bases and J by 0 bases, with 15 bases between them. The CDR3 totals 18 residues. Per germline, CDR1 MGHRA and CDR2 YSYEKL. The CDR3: CASSQDIVAVSSYNEQFF. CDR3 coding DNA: TGCGCCAGCAGCCAAGATATAGTAGCGGTTAGCTCCTACAATGAGCAGTTCTTC.

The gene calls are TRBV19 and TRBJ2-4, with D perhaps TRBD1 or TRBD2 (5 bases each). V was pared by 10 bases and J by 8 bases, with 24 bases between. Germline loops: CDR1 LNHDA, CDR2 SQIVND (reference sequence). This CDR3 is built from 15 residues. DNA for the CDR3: TGTGCCACCACACCCTTGGGGACCTCGCGGGACATTCAGTACTTC. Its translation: CATTPLGTSRDIQYF.

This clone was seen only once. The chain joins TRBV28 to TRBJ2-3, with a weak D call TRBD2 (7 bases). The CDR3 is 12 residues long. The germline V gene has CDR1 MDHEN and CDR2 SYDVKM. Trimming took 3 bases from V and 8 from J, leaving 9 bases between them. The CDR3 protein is CASSLAGATQYF. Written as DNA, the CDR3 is TGTGCCAGCAGTTTGGCGGGGGCTACGCAGTATTTT. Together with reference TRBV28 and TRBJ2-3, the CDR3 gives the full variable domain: DVKVTQSSRYLVKRTGEKVFLECVQDMDHENMFWYRQDPGLGLRLIYFSYDVKMKEKGDIPEGYSVSREKKERFSLILESASTNQTSMYLCASSLAGATQYFGPGTRLTVL.

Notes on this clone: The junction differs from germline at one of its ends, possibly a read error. CDR3 DNA: TGTGCCAGCAGCTTGTCCGAATACAATGAGCAATTCTTC. This codes for CASSLSEYNEQFF. The rearrangement joins TRBV5-4 to TRBJ2-1; the D is unclear. CDR1 is SGHNT, CDR2 YYREEE, per germline (reference sequence). CDR3 length: 13 residues. The full variable domain, in which reference TRBV5-4 and TRBJ2-1 provide the parts outside the CDR3, is ETGVTQSPTHLIKTRGQQVTLRCSSQSGHNTVSWYQQALGQGPQFIFQYYREEENGRGNFPPRFSGLQFPNYSSELNVNALELDDSALYLCASSLSEYNEQFFGPGTRLTVL.

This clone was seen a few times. The CDR3 bases are TGTGCCAGCGGGTTCGCGAACACCGGGGAGCTGTTTTTT. Translation gives CASGFANTGELFF. The V gene is TRBV27, the J gene TRBJ2-2; D is unresolved. The CDR3 loop spans 13 amino acids. V was clipped by 8 bases and J by 0 bases, with 7 bases between them. The germline CDR1 and CDR2 sequences are MNHEY and SMNVEV (reference sequence).

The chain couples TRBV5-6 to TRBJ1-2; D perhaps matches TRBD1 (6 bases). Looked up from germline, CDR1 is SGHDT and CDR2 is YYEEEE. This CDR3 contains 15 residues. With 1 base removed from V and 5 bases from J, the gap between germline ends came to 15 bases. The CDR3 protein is CASSLTGAARYGYTF. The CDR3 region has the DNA TGTGCCAGCAGCTTGACGGGGGCGGCTCGATATGGCTACACCTTC.

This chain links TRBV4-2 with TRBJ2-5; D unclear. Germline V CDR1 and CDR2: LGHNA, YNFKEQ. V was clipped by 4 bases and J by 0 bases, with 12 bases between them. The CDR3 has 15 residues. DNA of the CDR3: TGTGCCAGCAGCCGTCGGTTAGCTCACCAAGAGACCCAGTACTTC. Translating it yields CASSRRLAHQETQYF.

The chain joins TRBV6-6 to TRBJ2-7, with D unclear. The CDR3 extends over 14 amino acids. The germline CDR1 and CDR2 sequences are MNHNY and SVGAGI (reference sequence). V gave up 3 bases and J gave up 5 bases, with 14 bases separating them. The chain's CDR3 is CASSYLQSRHEQYF. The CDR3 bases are TGTGCCAGCAGTTATTTACAGAGTAGGCACGAGCAGTACTTC.

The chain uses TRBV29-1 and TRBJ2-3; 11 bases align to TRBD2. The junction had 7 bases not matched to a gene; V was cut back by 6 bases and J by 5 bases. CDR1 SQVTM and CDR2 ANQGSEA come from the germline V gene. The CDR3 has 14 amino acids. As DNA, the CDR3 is TGCAGCGTATTTAGCGGGAGGGCGGGAGATACGCAGTATTTT. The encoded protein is CSVFSGRAGDTQYF.